This T cell receptor beta chain was obtained from a study of T cell responses to AZD1222 COVID-19 vaccine (dated by TCRdb to the early 2020s). Regarding the complete study: A total of about 230 trial participants underwent TCR sequencing, of whom roughly 210 received two doses of AZD1222 and around 25 received two doses of the MenACWY control vaccine. Trial participants were enrolled by age into 18-55, 56-69 and 70-plus year subgroups, with approximately 160, 26 and 62 TCR-sequenced participants respectively.

Reading the label with the study, this specimen's time point is: sample from adult after SARS-CoV-2 infection, after symptom onset. A couple of convalescent COVID-19 patients, sampled after symptom onset from adults with prior SARS-CoV-2 infection, were also TCR-sequenced for comparison. Broader findings and caveats from the paper: Participants were mostly white British and included more females than males, and it was suggested by the authors that clonal diversity may have been underestimated. The vaccine-associated CD4 TCRs covered the entire spike protein, and the dominant responses fell in regions 160-218 and 743-854. Conclusions about previously exposed vaccinees were limited because only a handful of AZD1222 recipients were SARS-CoV-2 seropositive at baseline. The 56-69-year group was small, and its depth increase did not reach significance, likely because of low power. Spike-specific TCR breadth and depth rose significantly after two AZD1222 doses compared with day 0 and with MenACWY recipients. Because no day 14 peak-response samples were available, the repertoires could be characterized only after the peak T cell response. Reportedly, almost half of the unique spike-specific TCRs recognized epitopes lying outside the regions that are mutated in the B.1.351 and B.1.1.7 variants.

Regarding this clone: It lacks a known antigen. No much larger clone exists at a distance of one base, and base qualities are not known.

The CDR3 regions of human TCRbeta chains were analyzed by immunosequencing. On the authors' methods: Repertoire TCRs were checked for matches against a reference library of SARS-CoV-2-specific TCRs that had been generated using the MIRA antigen-specificity platform. Breadth was defined as the fraction of unique TCRs that were SARS-CoV-2-associated. Depth was defined as the fraction of total T cells that were SARS-CoV-2-associated. Using the MIRA data, every spike-specific TCR was mapped to the spike region that the TCR reacted to and assigned to either a CD4 or a CD8 class. Log10-transformed breadth and depth values were compared by one-way ANOVA with Sidak's multiple comparisons tests. TCRdb holds this immuneACCESS table with in-frame rearrangements only. Some clones are missing; in checked studies, unresolved V genes explain under half, and the rest has no known cause. Clone size and the V and J calls come from that table; the DNA yielded D and trimming. This sample lists roughly 140,000 clones; approximately 86% were detected once. The leading ten clones occupy 6.9% of the sample.

This TCR was recovered from an adult who had recovered from COVID-19. The input for sequencing was peripheral blood, taken after recovery from COVID-19.

The CDR3: CASSLGGTSYNEQFF. DNA sequence: TGCGCCAGCAGCTTGGGCGGTACCTCCTACAATGAGCAGTTCTTC. Recombination connected TRBV5-1 to TRBJ2-1, with the D gene too uncertain to name. V sheds 0 bases and J sheds 0 bases, leaving 7 bases between their ends. Counted from cysteine to phenylalanine, this CDR3 has 15 amino acids. The sequence is cut down to CDR3 DNA, 45 bases in frame from base 1. CDR1 and CDR2 were assigned from the germline V gene as SGHRS and YFSETQ.